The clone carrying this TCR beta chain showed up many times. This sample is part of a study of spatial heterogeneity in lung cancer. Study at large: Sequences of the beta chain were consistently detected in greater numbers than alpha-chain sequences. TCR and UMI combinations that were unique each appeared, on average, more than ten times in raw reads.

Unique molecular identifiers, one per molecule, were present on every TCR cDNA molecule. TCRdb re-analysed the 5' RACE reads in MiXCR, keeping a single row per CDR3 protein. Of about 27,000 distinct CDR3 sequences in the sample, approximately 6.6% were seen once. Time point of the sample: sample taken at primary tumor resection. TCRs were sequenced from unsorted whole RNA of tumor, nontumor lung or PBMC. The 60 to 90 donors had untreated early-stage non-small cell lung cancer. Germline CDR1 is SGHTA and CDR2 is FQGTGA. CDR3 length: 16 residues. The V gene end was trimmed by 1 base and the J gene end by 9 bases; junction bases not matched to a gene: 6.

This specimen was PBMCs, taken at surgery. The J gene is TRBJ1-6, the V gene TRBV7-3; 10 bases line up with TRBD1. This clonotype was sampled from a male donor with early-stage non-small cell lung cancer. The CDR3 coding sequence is TGTGCCAGCAGCTTAAGTGCGGGACAGGGGTTTTCACCCCTCCACTTT. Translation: CASSLSAGQGFSPLHF.